This T cell receptor beta chain appears in the sequencing data of a study of control samples from healthy donors and cancer patients. Profiled with immunoSEQ multiplex PCR; TCRdb holds only in-frame clones, not every one. The sample yields 150,000 to 200,000 clones, more than 85% seen once. CDR1 and CDR2 (germline): SNHLY, FYNNEI. V shed 6 bases and J shed 7 bases, with 16 bases lying between them. This CDR3 is built from 15 residues. Sequences were obtained from blood. The clonotype was recovered from a woman in her 30s in good health. The genes are TRBV2 and TRBJ1-6; tentatively, D is TRBD1 (5 bases). DNA of the CDR3: TGTGCCAGCAGCTTGGGCCAGGGAACGAATTCACCCCTCCACTTT. Translated: CASSLGQGTNSPLHF.